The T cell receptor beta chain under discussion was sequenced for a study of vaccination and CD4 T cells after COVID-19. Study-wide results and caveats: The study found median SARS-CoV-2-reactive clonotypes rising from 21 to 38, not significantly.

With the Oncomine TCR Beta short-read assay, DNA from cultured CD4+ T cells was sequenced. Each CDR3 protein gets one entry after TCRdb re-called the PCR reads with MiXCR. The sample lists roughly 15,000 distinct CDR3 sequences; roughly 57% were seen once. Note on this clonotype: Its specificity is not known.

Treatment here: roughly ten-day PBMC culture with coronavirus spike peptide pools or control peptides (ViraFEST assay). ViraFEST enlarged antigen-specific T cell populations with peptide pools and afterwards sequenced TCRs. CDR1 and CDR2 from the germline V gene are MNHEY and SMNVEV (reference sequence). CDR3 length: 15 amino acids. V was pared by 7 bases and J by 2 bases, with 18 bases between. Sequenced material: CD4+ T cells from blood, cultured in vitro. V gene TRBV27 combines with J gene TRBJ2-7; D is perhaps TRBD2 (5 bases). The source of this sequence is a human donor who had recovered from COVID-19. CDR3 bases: TGTGCCAGCAATACTCGTTGGAGCGGACCCTACGAGCAGTACTTC. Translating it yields CASNTRWSGPYEQYF.